Shown below are 13 T cell receptor beta chains from a single sample sequenced in a study of immune evolution from preneoplasia to lung adenocarcinoma. Here immunoSEQ multiplex PCR was the method, and the copy in TCRdb shows in-frame clones only, minus some. The table lists roughly 8,700 clones, over 65% of them singletons, with 6.6% in the top ten. Material for sequencing was FFPE lung adenocarcinoma in situ tissue. Source of these receptors: a person aged 60-79 years with lung adenocarcinoma.

The chain uses TRBV6-4 and TRBJ1-1; weak D call: TRBD1 (6 bases). Germline CDR1 and CDR2: MRHNA and SNTAGT. Trimming left V 4 bases short and J 4 bases short, with 10 bases between. The CDR3 extends over 13 amino acids. The CDR3 sequence: CASSVEGGTEAFF. DNA of the CDR3: TGTGCCAGCAGTGTTGAGGGGGGCACTGAAGCTTTCTTT.

The rearrangement links TRBV18 to TRBJ2-2; 9 nucleotides match TRBD1. Germline trimming cut 4 bases from V and 0 bases from J; bases unmatched to any gene: 12. The CDR3 contains 19 residues. Germline values: CDR1 KGHSH, CDR2 LQKENI. The CDR3 sequence is CASSRTGTGRTANTGELFF. CDR3 bases: TGTGCCAGCTCACGGACCGGGACAGGGAGGACGGCGAACACCGGGGAGCTGTTTTTT.

This clone has a single count. The V call is TRBV19, the J call TRBJ1-1; D is uncertain. V was cut by 6 bases and J by 2 bases, with 7 bases left in between. The CDR3 is made up of 12 amino acids. Germline V gene lookup returns CDR1 LNHDA and CDR2 SQIVND (reference sequence). CDR3 sequence reads: CASREGNTEAFF. The CDR3 nucleotides read TGTGCCAGTAGGGAGGGAAACACTGAAGCTTTCTTT.

In its sample, this clone ranks as large. This chain connects TRBV7-3 to TRBJ1-6, with D uncertain. V lost 0 bases to trimming and J lost 8 bases, with 11 bases between them. CDR1 SGHTA and CDR2 FQGTGA come from the germline V gene. This CDR3 is built from 15 residues. The CDR3 loop reads CASSLTGDGYSPLHF. The CDR3 DNA reads TGTGCCAGCAGCTTAACTGGGGATGGATATTCACCCCTCCACTTT.

V is TRBV6-1 and J is TRBJ2-7; possibly TRBD1 or TRBD2 for D (5 bases each). Germline CDR1 MNHNS, CDR2 SASEGT. The CDR3 is 15 residues long. Trimming cost V 6 bases and J 2 bases, with 17 bases left between them. This chain's CDR3 is CASSKTWDLTYEQYF. CDR3 nucleotide sequence: TGTGCCAGCAGCAAGACATGGGACCTCACCTACGAGCAGTACTTC.

V usage is TRBV5-1 and J usage is TRBJ1-4, with no clear D. Germline CDR1 and CDR2: SGHRS and YFSETQ. V was clipped by 4 bases and J by 11 bases, with 18 bases between them. The length of the CDR3 is 14 residues. The CDR3 region has the DNA TGCGCCAGCAGCCTGGGAGTTTTGGGTGATAAACTGTTTTTT. Translated: CASSLGVLGDKLFF.

The chain uses TRBV6-6 and TRBJ2-7, with TRBD2 matching over 7 bases. Germline loops: CDR1 MNHNY, CDR2 SVGAGI (reference sequence). J gave up 2 bases and V 9 bases, and 7 bases lay outside the gene matches. CDR3 length: 13 residues. The CDR3 is CASKLAEPYEQYF. DNA for the CDR3: TGTGCCAGTAAGCTAGCGGAGCCCTACGAGCAGTACTTC.

This clone was recorded a few times. This chain uses TRBV27 with TRBJ2-3; 9 bases align to TRBD1. This CDR3 spans 16 amino acids. V lost 5 bases and J lost 4; bases outside the gene matches: 10. From germline, CDR1 is MNHEY and CDR2 SMNVEV (reference sequence). The CDR3 here is CASSINRDRVPDTQYF. The CDR3 DNA reads as TGTGCCAGCAGTATAAACCGGGACAGGGTCCCAGATACGCAGTATTTT.

This clone came up a few times. This chain uses TRBV10-2 with TRBJ1-4; 8 bases line up with TRBD1. The germline gives CDR1 WSHSY, CDR2 SAAADI. V dropped 0 bases and J dropped 7; count of bases not matched to a gene: 7. This CDR3 comprises 16 residues. This chain's CDR3 is CASSESTLGQGEKLFF. The CDR3 coding sequence is TGCGCCAGCAGTGAGTCGACTCTAGGACAGGGTGAAAAACTGTTTTTT.

The chain employs TRBV4-3 and TRBJ1-3; D is unclear. Trimming cost V 1 base and J 0 bases, with 4 bases left between them. The CDR3 totals 14 residues. Germline V lookup: CDR1 LGHNA, CDR2 YSLEER. The DNA of the CDR3 is TGCGCCAGCAGCCAAGGTCACTCTGGAAACACCATATATTTT. Its protein is CASSQGHSGNTIYF.

The V call is TRBV28, the J call TRBJ2-5; 8 bases fit TRBD1. The ends lost 5 bases at V and 5 bases at J; junction bases unmatched: 13. Germline CDR1 is MDHEN and CDR2 is SYDVKM. The CDR3 has 16 residues. CDR3 protein: CASSTLWTGRWETQYF. CDR3 bases: TGTGCCAGCAGTACTCTCTGGACAGGGCGTTGGGAGACCCAGTACTTC.

This clone showed up just once. The J gene is TRBJ2-7, the V gene TRBV5-4; 7 positions match TRBD2. V lost 2 bases, J lost 6 bases, and 11 bases stayed unmatched. This CDR3 has 15 residues. Germline V gene sequence: CDR1 SGHNT, CDR2 YYREEE (reference sequence). DNA for the CDR3: TGTGCCAGCAGCTTAGCATGGGAGGGAGGGCTCGAGCAGTACTTC. This sequence encodes CASSLAWEGGLEQYF.

This chain connects TRBV11-2 to TRBJ2-5; the D is unclear. Trimming pared 0 bases from V and 5 bases from J, leaving 13 bases between. The CDR3 sequence is 15 residues long. Germline-derived CDR1 and CDR2 are SGHAT and FQNNGV. CDR3 in DNA: TGTGCCAGCAGCTTAGATCCAGGCCTATCCGAGACCCAGTACTTC. It encodes CASSLDPGLSETQYF.